The T cell receptor (beta chain) described here comes from a study of shared clonotypes between healthy human individuals. Notes on the study in general: Clonotype sharing across donors was expected to vary with sequencing depth.

V lost 4 bases, J lost 8 bases, and 17 bases lay in between. Germline V CDR1 and CDR2: MNHEY, SMNVEV (reference sequence). This CDR3 has 14 residues. Only CD45RO-negative cells positively selected for CCR7 counted as naive CD8 cells, so terminally differentiated effector memory CD45RA+ cells were excluded. Deep level was the assay's run setting. As processed by the authors: ImmunoSEQ gave junction-only sequences without quality scores, so filtering differed. The repertoire was sequenced with immunoSEQ multiplex PCR; TCRdb's copy has only in-frame clones and lacks some. V, J and clone size are those of that table, while D and trimming were read from the DNA. The table lists roughly 770,000 clones, about 96% of them singletons. With respect to this clone: The antigen is unknown.

The specimen was naive CD8+ T cells sorted from blood. The chain couples TRBV27 to TRBJ1-2; D not resolved. The TCR was taken from a man aged 25-40 years in good health. DNA of the CDR3: TGTGCCAGCAGTTCAGGCGCCGCAGAGGGCGGCTACACCTTC. Translating it yields CASSSGAAEGGYTF.